A single sample gave rise to the 21 T cell receptor beta chains below, sequenced in a study of CD8 T cells in Susac syndrome. Reverse transcription of roughly 0.5 to 1 ug RNA used random hexamers. TCRdb independently ran MiXCR on the immunoSEQ multiplex PCR reads; one entry per CDR3 protein. The sample shows around 130,000 distinct CDR3 sequences, around 94% of them seen only once. Material: CD8+ T cells from PBMCs. These receptors all stem from a human donor with Susac syndrome.

This clonotype has only a few counts. DNA for the CDR3: TGCAGCGTTACAGGGGGGACCGGGGAGCTGTTTTTT. The encoded protein is CSVTGGTGELFF. The chain couples TRBV29-1 to TRBJ2-2; 8 nucleotides align to TRBD1. Germline CDR1 is SQVTM and CDR2 is ANQGSEA. Losses at the gene ends were 5 bases for V and 5 bases for J; bases not matched to a gene: 1. The CDR3 length is 12 residues.

The rearrangement links TRBV4-3 to TRBJ1-1; D unresolved. Germline-derived CDR1 and CDR2 are LGHNA and YSLEER. Trimming took off 4 bases at V and 4 bases at J, with 16 bases between the two ends. This CDR3 contains 15 residues. CDR3 DNA sequence: TGCGCCAGCAGCCCAAACCTACGGGCTGGCACTGAAGCTTTCTTT. Its protein product is CASSPNLRAGTEAFF.

The chain is built from TRBV5-1 and TRBJ1-1, with 7 bases lining up with TRBD1. Trimming removed 1 base from V and 1 base from J; junction bases left unmatched: 7. CDR3 length: 16 residues. Looked up from germline, CDR1 is SGHRS and CDR2 is YFSETQ. CDR3 sequence: CASSLMARQGNTEAFF. The CDR3 region has the DNA TGCGCCAGCAGCTTGATGGCCCGACAGGGGAACACTGAAGCTTTCTTT.

This sequence joins TRBV12-3 or TRBV12-4 and TRBJ2-3; D tentatively reads TRBD1 or TRBD2 (5 bases each). The CDR3 has 14 residues. V was trimmed by 5 bases and J by 6 bases, leaving 15 bases between them. The CDR3 loop is CASSQTAAFDTQYF. CDR3 nucleotides: TGTGCCAGCAGTCAGACAGCGGCTTTCGATACGCAGTATTTT.

In DNA, the CDR3 is TGTGCCAGCAGTTCAACCCCGAGGCAGGGCACTAATCAGCCCCAGCATTTT. Amino acids: CASSSTPRQGTNQPQHF. The chain uses TRBV12-3 or TRBV12-4 and TRBJ1-5; D may be TRBD1 (5 bases). V lost 4 bases to trimming and J lost 4 bases, with 20 bases between them. The CDR3 has 17 amino acids.

The chain links TRBV27 to TRBJ1-2; the D gene is possibly TRBD1 (5 bases). This CDR3 comprises 15 residues. Between the trimmed V and J ends, which lost 2 bases and 0 bases, there was a span of 10 bases. From germline, CDR1 is MNHEY and CDR2 SMNVEV (reference sequence). This CDR3 reads CASSLTGAANYGYTF. CDR3 bases: TGTGCCAGCAGTTTAACAGGCGCTGCTAACTATGGCTACACCTTC.

The rearrangement joins TRBV20-1 to TRBJ1-2; D is perhaps TRBD1 (6 bases). The CDR3 extends over 14 amino acids. Germline V CDR1 and CDR2: DFQATT, SNEGSKA (reference sequence). Trimming took 0 bases from V and 6 from J, leaving 14 bases between them. The CDR3 nucleotides read TGCAGTGCTAGAGAGGACAGAGTTGCGGATGGCTACACCTTC. It translates to CSAREDRVADGYTF.

The chain links TRBV27 to TRBJ2-5, with 7 bases lining up with TRBD2. V lost 3 bases to trimming and J lost 7 bases; unmatched junction nucleotides: 5. This CDR3 region has 13 residues. Germline-derived CDR1 and CDR2 are MNHEY and SMNVEV (reference sequence). CDR3 protein: CASSLSSGGTQYF. CDR3 in DNA: TGTGCCAGCAGTTTGAGTTCGGGGGGGACCCAGTACTTC.

The chain couples TRBV4-1 to TRBJ2-2; a possible D gene is TRBD1 (6 bases). The CDR3 length is 17 residues. Trimming took off 0 bases at V and 3 bases at J, with 14 bases between the two ends. Germline V gene sequence: CDR1 MGHRA, CDR2 YSYEKL. In nucleotides, the CDR3 is TGCGCCAGCAGCCAAGATTCACAGGGCGCCGACACCGGGGAGCTGTTTTTT. Protein sequence: CASSQDSQGADTGELFF.

The V call is TRBV7-2, the J call TRBJ1-1, with unresolved D. The ends were cut back, 6 bases at V and 3 bases at J, with 14 bases in the middle. Germline V gene sequence: CDR1 SGHTA, CDR2 FQGNSA. The CDR3 loop spans 14 amino acids. The CDR3 sequence is CASRTYKSHTEAFF. The CDR3 DNA follows: TGTGCCAGCAGGACTTACAAGAGCCACACTGAAGCTTTCTTT.

The chain has TRBV20-1 and TRBJ2-1; TRBD2 matches at 9 bases. The germline V gene has CDR1 DFQATT and CDR2 SNEGSKA (reference sequence). J lost 2 bases, V lost 2 bases, and 4 bases had no gene match. The CDR3 extends over 15 amino acids. CDR3 residues: CSARSLAGAYNEQFF. DNA of the CDR3: TGCAGTGCTAGATCCTTAGCGGGGGCCTACAATGAGCAGTTCTTC.

The rearrangement uses TRBV4-1 and TRBJ2-7, with D possibly TRBD1 on 6 matching bases. Germline V gene data show CDR1 as MGHRA and CDR2 as YSYEKL. The CDR3 is 16 residues long. V lost 1 base, J lost 0 bases, and 13 bases lay in between. The CDR3 DNA reads as TGCGCCAGCAGCCAAGTCCAACAGGGAAGCTCCTACGAGCAGTACTTC. It codes for CASSQVQQGSSYEQYF.

This chain uses TRBV5-1 with TRBJ1-2, with TRBD1 matching over 7 bases. CDR1 SGHRS and CDR2 YFSETQ come from the germline V gene. Losses at the gene ends were 4 bases for V and 8 bases for J; bases not matched to a gene: 11. This CDR3 comprises 14 residues. The CDR3 DNA follows: TGCGCCAGCAGCCCGGAACAGGGGAACAGGGGCTACACCTTC. Encoded protein: CASSPEQGNRGYTF.

The chain carries TRBV7-9 and TRBJ2-3; D is possibly TRBD2 (6 bases). This CDR3 is 14 amino acids long. Germline CDR1 is SEHNR and CDR2 is FQNEAQ (reference sequence). V gave up 5 bases and J gave up 6 bases, with 15 bases separating them. For the CDR3, the DNA is TGTGCCAGCAGCCTCAGTCTTGGGGGGGATACGCAGTATTTT. Amino acid sequence: CASSLSLGGDTQYF.

The chain is built from TRBV5-6 and TRBJ1-2; TRBD1 is a possible D gene (6 bases). The germline V and J ends were trimmed by 4 bases and 7 bases, with 14 bases remaining between them. Germline V CDR1 and CDR2: SGHDT, YYEEEE. This CDR3 region has 13 residues. The CDR3 here is CASSTSTGTGYTF. As DNA, the CDR3 is TGTGCCAGCAGCACGAGTACAGGGACTGGCTACACCTTC.

V is TRBV7-9 and J is TRBJ2-5, with D perhaps matching TRBD2 (6 bases). CDR1 SEHNR and CDR2 FQNEAQ come from the germline V gene (reference sequence). V lost 4 bases to trimming and J lost 5 bases, with 14 bases between them. The CDR3 runs 14 residues. The CDR3 reads CASSSREWGETQYF. For the CDR3, the DNA is TGTGCCAGCAGCTCGCGGGAATGGGGGGAGACCCAGTACTTC.

The V call is TRBV11-2, the J call TRBJ1-5; no reliable D call. The V gene's germline CDR1 is SGHAT and CDR2 FQNNGV. CDR3 size: 15 residues. The V gene lost 1 base and the J gene lost 3 bases, with 10 bases spanning the gap. The CDR3 DNA sequence: TGTGCCAGCAGCTTAGCCGGGCAGCTCAATCAGCCCCAGCATTTT. Amino acids: CASSLAGQLNQPQHF.

This chain connects TRBV29-1 to TRBJ2-7; D not resolved. CDR3 length equals 11 residues. The germline V gene has CDR1 SQVTM and CDR2 ANQGSEA. V was trimmed by 7 bases and J by 1 base, leaving 8 bases between them. The chain's CDR3 is CSADTSYEQYF. CDR3 nucleotide sequence: TGCAGCGCCGACACATCCTACGAGCAGTACTTC.

This sequence joins TRBV25-1 and TRBJ2-7; D perhaps matches TRBD1 (6 bases). Trimming stripped 4 bases from V and 1 base from J, with 17 bases between. CDR3 length: 16 residues. CDR1 and CDR2 from the germline V gene are MGHDK and SYGVNS. The CDR3 region is CASSGLEGQVSYEQYF. CDR3 coding DNA: TGTGCCAGCAGTGGCCTAGAGGGACAAGTATCCTACGAGCAGTACTTC.

The V gene is TRBV6-1, the J gene TRBJ2-3; either TRBD1 or TRBD2 may supply D (5 bases each). This CDR3 region has 16 residues. Trimming removed 5 bases from V and 0 bases from J, with 15 bases in between. CDR1 and CDR2 from the germline V gene are MNHNS and SASEGT. Here the CDR3 DNA reads TGTGCCAGCAGTCCCCCTCCGGGGCCTAGCACAGATACGCAGTATTTT. This translates into CASSPPPGPSTDTQYF.

In DNA, the CDR3 is TGTGCCAGCAGCGTAGGAATAGGTTCTGGAAACACCATATATTTT. Residues: CASSVGIGSGNTIYF. The V call is TRBV9, the J call TRBJ1-3; D is undetermined. Looked up from germline, CDR1 is SGDLS and CDR2 is YYNGEE. V lost 0 bases and J lost 1, with 8 bases in between. This CDR3 contains 15 residues.